This TCR beta chain appears in the sequencing data of a study of tumor and adjacent non-tumor tissue in lung cancer. Looking at the study overall: There were roughly 11 adenocarcinoma, 2 squamous cell carcinoma and 1 small cell lung cancer cases.

TCRbeta libraries were built with three rounds of nested PCR, modified from ARM-PCR. TCRdb re-derived calls from the multiplex PCR reads in MiXCR, one entry per CDR3 protein. The repertoire holds under 250,000 distinct CDR3 sequences, with 60% to 85% as singletons. Regarding this clonotype: A much larger clonotype is one base distant, so this may be a read error.

No cell sorting was done before RNA was extracted from the tissue. V gave up 2 bases and J gave up 7 bases; unmatched junction bases: 14. The germline gives CDR1 LGHNA, CDR2 YNFKEQ. The CDR3 runs to 17 residues. The sequencing sample was made of lung tumor tissue. The clonotype originates from a man in his fifties or sixties with non-small cell lung cancer. The gene calls are TRBV4-2 and TRBJ2-1; 7 bases map to TRBD2. The CDR3 region is CASSQKNQREGVNEQFF. The CDR3 region has the DNA TGTGCCAGCAGCCAAAAGAACCAGCGGGAAGGGGTAAATGAGCAGTTCTTC.